This paragraph covers one T cell receptor beta chain sequence. The antigen is undetermined. Trimming removed 2 bases from V and 3 bases from J, with 10 bases in between. Germline V CDR1 and CDR2: SGHKS, YYEKEE (reference sequence). CDR3 size: 14 residues. This entry belongs to a study of cytomegalovirus exposure and HLA in healthy donors. Study findings and constraints: In a later analysis, productive TCRs from donors in an Asian-associated ancestry cluster reportedly carried fewer N-insertions than the cohort mean.

PCR involved 60 Vbeta and 13 Jbeta primers. The repertoire was sequenced with immunoSEQ multiplex PCR; TCRdb's copy has only in-frame clones and lacks some. This sample has more than 85,000 clones, with about two thirds found just once. The material sequenced was PBMCs. This TCR was recovered from a female donor in good health and CMV-seronegative. This chain uses TRBV5-5 with TRBJ2-3, with D maybe TRBD1 (7 bases). The CDR3 here is CASSLQGRTDTQYF. In nucleotides, the CDR3 is TGTGCCAGCAGCTTACAGGGGAGGACAGATACGCAGTATTTT.